The 17 T cell receptor beta chains below all came from one sample that was sequenced in a study of T cell repertoires in cytomegalovirus infection. TCRdb analysed the reads with MiXCR anew, one entry per CDR3 protein. The sample comprises 500,000 to 600,000 distinct CDR3 sequences, 16% of which are singletons, and roughly 25% rests with the top ten. The sequencing sample was made of CD8+ T cells from PBMCs. The receptors derive from a human donor in good health (CMV status not recorded). Some clones in this sample may be carry-over from other donors' samples.

This clonotype was picked up a small number of times. The V gene is TRBV27, the J gene TRBJ2-7, with 7 bases matching TRBD1. CDR3 length equals 12 residues. CDR1 is MNHEY, CDR2 SMNVEV, per germline (reference sequence). Trimming removed 4 bases from V and 6 bases from J; junction bases left unmatched: 3. The CDR3 region is CASSSDRVEQYF. CDR3 nucleotide sequence: TGTGCCAGCAGTTCCGACAGGGTCGAGCAGTACTTC.

This clonotype was recorded at least ten times. The chain employs TRBV2 and TRBJ1-1; D is uncertain. Trimming left V 2 bases short and J 0 bases short, with 16 bases between. CDR3 length: 17 residues. The germline V gene has CDR1 SNHLY and CDR2 FYNNEI. CDR3 sequence (DNA): TGTGCCAGCAGTGAACTGGGCGGGAAGACATTGAACACTGAAGCTTTCTTT. Protein sequence: CASSELGGKTLNTEAFF.

The chain employs TRBV6-2 or TRBV6-3 and TRBJ2-4; no firm D call. V lost 5 bases and J 1 base, leaving 12 bases between the germline ends. Germline values: CDR1 MNHEY, CDR2 SVGEGT. The CDR3 is made up of 15 amino acids. This CDR3 reads CASSQRDGAKNIQYF. The CDR3 DNA sequence: TGTGCCAGCAGTCAGCGAGACGGGGCCAAAAACATTCAGTACTTC.

This clonotype was detected ten times or more. The chain employs TRBV27 and TRBJ1-5; tentatively, D is TRBD1 (6 bases). The CDR3 covers 16 residues. Germline CDR1 MNHEY, CDR2 SMNVEV (reference sequence). Trimming pared 0 bases from V and 3 bases from J, leaving 12 bases between. The CDR3 DNA sequence: TGTGCCAGCAGTTTATCCCCAGGGGCGCCCAATCAGCCCCAGCATTTT. As protein: CASSLSPGAPNQPQHF.

The chain links TRBV19 to TRBJ2-1, with 8 bases matching TRBD2. CDR3 length: 15 amino acids. Germline V lookup: CDR1 LNHDA, CDR2 SQIVND (reference sequence). The V and J ends lost 8 bases and 3 bases, in that order; junction bases with no gene match: 9. The CDR3 nucleotides read TGTGCCAGTGGGGGAGCGGGAGACCTCTACAATGAGCAGTTCTTC. This translates into CASGGAGDLYNEQFF.

This clonotype came up a few times. The V gene is TRBV28, the J gene TRBJ2-7, with a weak D call TRBD1 (5 bases). The CDR3 covers 16 residues. Trimming cost V 5 bases and J 0 bases, with 17 bases left between them. Germline assignment: CDR1 MDHEN and CDR2 SYDVKM. CDR3 amino acids: CASSPSSGPVSYEQYF. The CDR3 DNA reads as TGTGCCAGCAGTCCCTCCTCAGGGCCTGTCTCCTACGAGCAGTACTTC.

The chain recombines TRBV2 with TRBJ2-1; unclear D gene. This CDR3 has 12 amino acids. Trimming shortened V by 7 bases and J by 6 bases, and 10 bases separated the two germline ends. The V gene's germline CDR1 is SNHLY and CDR2 FYNNEI. The CDR3 loop reads CASTNASNEQFF. The CDR3, as DNA: TGTGCCAGCACCAACGCGTCCAATGAGCAGTTCTTC.

This clonotype was recorded at least ten times. The chain uses TRBV7-3 and TRBJ2-3; 9 bases agree with TRBD2. CDR3 length equals 13 residues. Germline assignment: CDR1 SGHTA and CDR2 FQGTGA. Unmatched junction bases numbered 9, after V lost 5 bases and J lost 12 bases. The CDR3, as DNA: TGTGCCAGCAGCACCCTCCTAGCGGGGACCCAGTATTTT. It specifies CASSTLLAGTQYF.

This clonotype came up many times. The J gene is TRBJ2-2, the V gene TRBV28; perhaps TRBD2 as D (6 bases). The V end was cut by 3 bases, the J end by 4 bases, with 9 bases between. This CDR3 region has 14 residues. In germline, CDR1 is MDHEN, CDR2 SYDVKM. The CDR3 region has the DNA TGTGCCAGCAGTTTCCTTAGCGGCACCGGGGAGCTGTTTTTT. Translating gives CASSFLSGTGELFF.

This clonotype was seen more than once but under ten times. This chain connects TRBV28 to TRBJ1-5; no firm D call. The CDR3 contains 16 residues. V lost 3 bases and J 0 bases, leaving 12 bases between the germline ends. Germline lookup yields CDR1 MDHEN and CDR2 SYDVKM. The CDR3 reads CASSFPGPDSNQPQHF. The CDR3, as DNA: TGTGCCAGCAGTTTCCCTGGACCCGATAGCAATCAGCCCCAGCATTTT.

This clonotype has at least ten counts. The J gene is TRBJ2-7, the V gene TRBV7-2, with 7 bases matching TRBD2. CDR1 and CDR2 (germline): SGHTA, FQGNSA. After removal of 0 bases from V and 0 bases from J, the junction contained 2 bases not matched to a gene. This CDR3 spans 15 amino acids. In DNA form, the CDR3 reads TGTGCCAGCAGCTTAGCGGGCGGGGGCTCCTACGAGCAGTACTTC. The encoded protein is CASSLAGGGSYEQYF. The full variable domain, with the rest looked up from reference TRBV7-2 and TRBJ2-7, is GAGVSQSPSNKVTEKGKDVELRCDPISGHTALYWYRQSLGQGLEFLIYFQGNSAPDKSGLPSDRFSAERTGGSVSTLTIQRTQQEDSAVYLCASSLAGGGSYEQYFGPGTRLTVT.

The gene calls are TRBV29-1 and TRBJ2-1; 14 bases fit TRBD2. This CDR3 is 20 amino acids long. CDR1 and CDR2 (germline): SQVTM, ANQGSEA. With 6 bases clipped from V and 0 bases from J, the junction kept 16 bases outside the gene matches. CDR3: CSVLGTAGLAGVSSYNEQFF. CDR3 coding DNA: TGCAGCGTCCTTGGGACAGCGGGACTAGCGGGGGTGAGCTCCTACAATGAGCAGTTCTTC.

This clonotype was recorded at least ten times. The J gene is TRBJ2-1, the V gene TRBV11-2, with TRBD2 identical over 9 bases. This CDR3 contains 17 residues. CDR1 and CDR2 (germline): SGHAT, FQNNGV. Trimming took 1 base from V and 7 from J; bases not matched to a gene: 11. DNA of the CDR3: TGTGCCAGCAGCTTAGTTTCCAGCGGGGGGCCGGGGAATGAGCAGTTCTTC. Protein: CASSLVSSGGPGNEQFF.

This clonotype came up a few times. This chain links TRBV2 with TRBJ2-3, with D perhaps TRBD2 (6 bases). Per germline, CDR1 SNHLY and CDR2 FYNNEI. Trimming took 5 bases from V and 4 from J, leaving 16 bases between them. The CDR3 runs 15 residues. The CDR3 DNA sequence: TGTGCCAGCAGTCTCCGACTAGGACGTTCAGATACGCAGTATTTT. Its protein product is CASSLRLGRSDTQYF.

This clonotype was detected ten times or more. V usage is TRBV11-2 and J usage is TRBJ2-5; a weak D match, TRBD2 (5 bases). Trimming left V 1 base short and J 5 bases short, with 11 bases between. There are 14 residues in the CDR3. Germline V gene data show CDR1 as SGHAT and CDR2 as FQNNGV. In nucleotides, the CDR3 is TGTGCCAGCAGCTTAGCCCTCTGGGAGGAGACCCAGTACTTC. It encodes CASSLALWEETQYF.

This clonotype was seen more than once but under ten times. This chain joins TRBV20-1 and TRBJ2-7; D is perhaps TRBD2 (5 bases). V was pared by 3 bases and J by 2 bases, with 8 bases between. The CDR3 loop spans 12 amino acids. CDR1 DFQATT and CDR2 SNEGSKA come from the germline V gene (reference sequence). The CDR3 loop reads CSASVGTYEQYF. The CDR3 bases are TGCAGTGCTAGTGTCGGGACCTACGAGCAGTACTTC.

There are many counts of this clonotype. The rearrangement uses TRBV6-1 and TRBJ2-2, with D possibly matching TRBD1 (7 bases). Germline V CDR1 and CDR2: MNHNS, SASEGT. The V end was cut by 2 bases, the J end by 3 bases, with 13 bases between. CDR3 size: 16 residues. CDR3 sequence: CASSERRGPYTGELFF. The CDR3 region has the DNA TGTGCCAGCAGTGAAAGGAGGGGGCCTTACACCGGGGAGCTGTTTTTT.